The 31 T cell receptor beta chains below come from one sample, sequenced in a study of blood T cell repertoires in COVID-19. Repertoires were generated with immunoSEQ multiplex PCR, while TCRdb's copy carries only in-frame clones and drops some. The sample includes approximately 160,000 clones, around 74% seen only once; the top ten take 3.5% to 4.5%. The sequencing sample was made of peripheral blood. The receptor source for this set is a woman of 80 years or more with acute or convalescent COVID-19.

The DNA of the CDR3 is TGTGCCAGCAGCTTGGTTTACAGGGATACGGGATGGGATACGCAGTATTTT. Translated: CASSLVYRDTGWDTQYF. The chain uses TRBV5-6 and TRBJ2-3, with D possibly TRBD1 on 6 matching bases. The V and J ends lost 0 bases and 6 bases respectively, with 20 bases between them. This CDR3 has 17 residues. Per germline, CDR1 SGHDT and CDR2 YYEEEE.

This sequence joins TRBV19 and TRBJ2-2, with unresolved D. This CDR3 region has 13 residues. Looked up from germline, CDR1 is LNHDA and CDR2 is SQIVND (reference sequence). The V end was cut by 5 bases, the J end by 2 bases, with 6 bases between. The CDR3 spells CASSVHNTGELFF. The DNA of the CDR3 is TGTGCCAGTAGTGTCCATAACACCGGGGAGCTGTTTTTT.

This sequence joins TRBV7-9 and TRBJ1-1, with 7 bases that match TRBD1. Germline CDR1 and CDR2: SEHNR and FQNEAQ (reference sequence). This CDR3 region has 12 residues. The trim removed 5 bases at V and 7 bases at J, leaving 4 bases unmatched. This CDR3 reads CASSRTGFEAFF. CDR3 coding DNA: TGTGCCAGCAGCCGGACAGGATTTGAAGCTTTCTTT.

J is TRBJ2-5 and V is TRBV7-9; TRBD2 aligns across 9 bases. The CDR3 runs 17 residues. Unmatched junction bases numbered 9, after V lost 1 base and J lost 3 bases. Germline V lookup: CDR1 SEHNR, CDR2 FQNEAQ (reference sequence). CDR3 sequence (DNA): TGTGCCAGCAGCTTAGTAGTTGGACTAGCGTATAAAGAGACCCAGTACTTC. Amino acids: CASSLVVGLAYKETQYF.

This rearrangement joins TRBV7-9 to TRBJ1-1; 8 nucleotides align to TRBD1. J gave up 10 bases and V 4 bases, and 2 bases lay outside the gene matches. Germline CDR1 and CDR2: SEHNR and FQNEAQ (reference sequence). The CDR3 is made up of 11 amino acids. CDR3 protein: CASSSGTGAFF. CDR3 bases: TGTGCCAGCAGCTCCGGGACAGGAGCTTTCTTT.

This clone was detected a few times. The V call is TRBV19, the J call TRBJ2-7, with 8 bases fitting TRBD1. In germline, CDR1 is LNHDA, CDR2 SQIVND (reference sequence). The CDR3 runs 13 residues. V trimming: 5 bases; J trimming: 7 bases; junction bases outside the gene matches: 7. The CDR3 bases are TGTGCCAGTAGTCCGACCCACAGGGGGGAGCAGTACTTC. Translating it yields CASSPTHRGEQYF.

The chain links TRBV19 to TRBJ1-1, with D perhaps TRBD1 (6 bases). Between the trimmed V and J ends, which lost 4 bases and 4 bases, there was a span of 7 bases. The CDR3 loop spans 12 amino acids. CDR1 is LNHDA, CDR2 SQIVND, per germline (reference sequence). The CDR3 is CASSTGVTEAFF. DNA for the CDR3: TGTGCCAGTAGTACAGGGGTCACTGAAGCTTTCTTT.

By proportion, this clone is medium-sized. The chain has TRBV21-1 and TRBJ2-3; the table's D call TRBD2 went unverified against the DNA. TRBV21-1 is deemed a pseudogene. The CDR3 runs to 18 residues. The CDR3 DNA sequence: TGTGCCAGCAGCAATCGCTTGCTAGGAGGAATGGTGCCAGATACGCAGTATTTT. Translation: CASSNRLLGGMVPDTQYF.

The chain combines TRBV15 with TRBJ2-7; 8 bases agree with TRBD2. CDR3 size: 15 residues. The germline V gene has CDR1 LNHNV and CDR2 YYDKDF (reference sequence). Trimming cost V 0 bases and J 5 bases; bases outside gene matches: 6. CDR3 sequence reads: CATSRDPGGADEQYF. The CDR3 region has the DNA TGTGCCACCAGCAGAGACCCCGGGGGGGCCGACGAGCAGTACTTC. The variable domain in full, completed from reference TRBV15 and TRBJ2-7, reads DAMVIQNPRYQVTQFGKPVTLSCSQTLNHNVMYWYQQKSSQAPKLLFHYYDKDFNNEADTPDNFQSRRPNTSFCFLDIRSPGLGDTAMYLCATSRDPGGADEQYFGPGTRLTVT.

The V and J genes are TRBV29-1 and TRBJ1-5, with 8 positions matching TRBD1. J lost 5 bases, V lost 7 bases, and 7 bases had no gene match. There are 13 residues in the CDR3. The V gene's germline CDR1 is SQVTM and CDR2 ANQGSEA. CDR3 in amino acids: CSAGQGTDQPQHF. For the CDR3, the DNA is TGCAGCGCCGGACAGGGAACAGATCAGCCCCAGCATTTT.

The V call is TRBV19, the J call TRBJ1-5; the match to TRBD1 covers 7 bases. After removal of 4 bases from V and 6 bases from J, the junction contained 9 bases not matched to a gene. The CDR3 sequence is 15 residues long. In germline, CDR1 is LNHDA, CDR2 SQIVND (reference sequence). The CDR3 loop is CASSNNRGPFQPQHF. DNA of the CDR3: TGTGCCAGTAGTAATAACAGGGGACCCTTTCAGCCCCAGCATTTT.

This clone was seen a single time. CDR3 residues: CASSSTSGRDTQYF. CDR3 sequence (DNA): TGTGCCAGCAGCTCGACTAGCGGGAGGGATACGCAGTATTTT. The rearrangement links TRBV11-3 to TRBJ2-3, with 13 bases that match TRBD2. There are 14 residues in the CDR3. Trimming removed 4 bases from V and 6 bases from J; junction bases left unmatched: 1. From germline, CDR1 is SGHNT and CDR2 YENEEA.

The CDR3 DNA reads TGTGCCAGCAGCTTGTCACTGGGACAGACCTATGGCTACACCTTC. Translating it yields CASSLSLGQTYGYTF. This rearrangement joins TRBV5-6 to TRBJ1-2, with 7 positions matching TRBD1. The CDR3 runs 15 residues. Germline V CDR1 and CDR2: SGHDT, YYEEEE. The J segment lost 4 bases and the V segment lost 1 base, leaving 7 bases of the junction unmatched. The whole variable domain, filled in from reference TRBV5-6 and TRBJ1-2, reads DAGVTQSPTHLIKTRGQQVTLRCSPKSGHDTVSWYQQALGQGPQFIFQYYEEEERQRGNFPDRFSGHQFPNYSSELNVNALLLGDSALYLCASSLSLGQTYGYTFGSGTRLTVV.

This clone was detected only a few times. The CDR3 is CASSYDWYNEQFF. The CDR3 DNA sequence: TGTGCCAGCAGCTACGACTGGTACAATGAGCAGTTCTTC. V and J are TRBV5-4 and TRBJ2-1; D gene uncertain. CDR1 is SGHNT, CDR2 YYREEE, per germline (reference sequence). The germline V and J ends were trimmed by 3 bases and 4 bases, with 8 bases remaining between them. This CDR3 spans 13 amino acids.

This chain uses TRBV5-5 with TRBJ1-2; D is perhaps TRBD1 (5 bases). This CDR3 contains 14 residues. CDR1 and CDR2 from the germline V gene are SGHKS and YYEKEE (reference sequence). V was trimmed by 4 bases and J by 4 bases, leaving 14 bases between them. The CDR3 DNA is TGTGCCAGCAGCGGGGGACTGCAGGGCTATGGCTACACCTTC. Amino acid sequence: CASSGGLQGYGYTF.

The rearrangement uses TRBV5-1 and TRBJ1-5; no reliable D call. CDR3 length: 14 amino acids. Germline V gene lookup returns CDR1 SGHRS and CDR2 YFSETQ. Trimming removed 9 bases from V and 1 base from J, with 14 bases in between. The CDR3 DNA is TGCGCCACCGCGGAGGGTGGGAGCAATCAGCCCCAGCATTTT. Translated, it gives CATAEGGSNQPQHF.

The gene calls are TRBV4-1 and TRBJ2-6, with 10 bases lining up with TRBD1. The CDR3 covers 20 residues. CDR1 is MGHRA, CDR2 YSYEKL, per germline. V lost 3 bases and J lost 0; bases outside the gene matches: 11. The CDR3, as DNA: TGCGCCAGCAGCCATACCGAGGGGACAGGGGTGGGCTCTGGGGCCAACGTCCTGACTTTC. Residues: CASSHTEGTGVGSGANVLTF.

V usage is TRBV6-2 or TRBV6-3 and J usage is TRBJ1-1, with a possible D match to TRBD1 (6 bases). The V end was cut by 2 bases, the J end by 7 bases, with 14 bases between. The CDR3 is made up of 14 amino acids. Germline V gene lookup returns CDR1 MNHEY and CDR2 SVGEGT. CDR3 protein: CASSYPTGSSEAFF. The DNA for the CDR3 is TGTGCCAGCAGTTACCCTACAGGGTCTAGTGAAGCTTTCTTT.

The chain recombines TRBV29-1 with TRBJ2-5; no clear D gene. Per germline, CDR1 SQVTM and CDR2 ANQGSEA. Deletions cut 0 bases from V and 2 bases from J, with 7 bases between. This CDR3 spans 13 amino acids. As DNA, the CDR3 is TGCAGCGTTGAAGATCACTCTCAAGAGACCCAGTACTTC. Its protein is CSVEDHSQETQYF.

The DNA of the CDR3 is TGTGCCAGCAGTGAAGAGAGGGTCCTCCCCCAGCATTTT. Protein product: CASSEERVLPQHF. The chain employs TRBV6-1 and TRBJ1-5, with D unclear. CDR3 size: 13 residues. Trimming removed 1 base at V and 10 bases at J, with 11 bases between. In germline, CDR1 is MNHNS, CDR2 SASEGT.

The V gene is TRBV10-3, the J gene TRBJ2-3; 10 bases line up with TRBD2. The trim removed 4 bases at V and 2 bases at J, leaving 9 bases unmatched. CDR1 and CDR2 from the germline V gene are ENHRY and SYGVKD. This CDR3 has 17 residues. The chain's CDR3 is CAISGGRGTSDTDTQYF. The CDR3, as DNA: TGTGCCATCAGTGGGGGTCGCGGGACTAGCGACACAGATACGCAGTATTTT.

The gene calls are TRBV7-2 and TRBJ2-1; TRBD1 matches at 8 bases. This CDR3 spans 16 amino acids. Germline V gene lookup returns CDR1 SGHTA and CDR2 FQGNSA. With V trimmed by 1 base and J by 4 bases, 6 bases remained unmatched. The CDR3 spells CASSLVSTGGYNEQFF. CDR3 DNA sequence: TGTGCCAGCAGCTTAGTCAGCACAGGGGGGTACAATGAGCAGTTCTTC.

This chain connects TRBV2 to TRBJ2-5, with 8 bases lining up with TRBD1. The CDR3 runs 13 residues. With V trimmed by 5 bases and J by 4 bases, 3 bases remained unmatched. Germline assignment: CDR1 SNHLY and CDR2 FYNNEI. The CDR3 is CASSRQGRETQYF. In DNA form, the CDR3 reads TGTGCCAGCAGTCGACAGGGGAGAGAGACCCAGTACTTC.

J is TRBJ2-1 and V is TRBV12-5, with 13 nucleotides matching TRBD2. The junction had 5 bases not matched to a gene; V was cut back by 2 bases and J by 7 bases. In germline, CDR1 is LGHNT, CDR2 FRNRAP. The CDR3 extends over 16 amino acids. CDR3 sequence reads: CASGLTSGRAWNEQFF. CDR3 DNA sequence: TGTGCTAGTGGTTTGACTAGCGGGAGGGCCTGGAATGAGCAGTTCTTC.

J is TRBJ1-1 and V is TRBV29-1, with D perhaps matching TRBD1 (6 bases). Germline CDR1 SQVTM, CDR2 ANQGSEA. V lost 7 bases and J lost 7, with 13 bases in between. The CDR3 contains 11 residues. In nucleotides, the CDR3 is TGCAGCGCCGGCCCGGGACATGAAGCTTTCTTT. It codes for CSAGPGHEAFF.

This chain joins TRBV6-5 and TRBJ1-1; 7 bases are shared with TRBD1. Germline assignment: CDR1 MNHEY and CDR2 SVGAGI. The V and J ends lost 6 bases and 2 bases, in that order; junction bases with no gene match: 6. The CDR3 has 14 residues. CDR3 in DNA: TGTGCCAGCAGCCCGACAGGGTTTAACACTGAAGCTTTCTTT. It translates to CASSPTGFNTEAFF.

Here the CDR3 DNA reads TGTGCCAGTAGTCCCTTCCCTCAGGGACTAGCGGGAGGAGGAAGCTACAATGAGCAGTTCTTC. It encodes CASSPFPQGLAGGGSYNEQFF. The V call is TRBV19, the J call TRBJ2-1; TRBD2 agrees at 15 bases. With V trimmed by 5 bases and J by 3 bases, 17 bases remained unmatched. CDR1 is LNHDA and CDR2 is SQIVND in the germline V gene (reference sequence). The CDR3 runs to 21 residues.

This clone has just a few counts. This chain links TRBV27 with TRBJ2-1; 7 bases agree with TRBD2. Germline values: CDR1 MNHEY, CDR2 SMNVEV (reference sequence). The ends lost 1 base at V and 4 bases at J; junction bases unmatched: 4. The CDR3 sequence is 15 residues long. The CDR3 spells CASSLYSGDYNEQFF. Here the CDR3 DNA reads TGTGCCAGCAGTTTATACAGCGGGGATTACAATGAGCAGTTCTTC.

This chain connects TRBV19 to TRBJ2-5; D is unresolved. V lost 5 bases and J lost 2, with 9 bases in between. Germline lookup yields CDR1 LNHDA and CDR2 SQIVND (reference sequence). The CDR3 spans 13 residues. The CDR3 region is CASSGGLQETQYF. The CDR3 coding sequence is TGTGCCAGTAGTGGCGGTCTTCAAGAGACCCAGTACTTC.

Only one count was recorded for this clone. The chain couples TRBV6-5 to TRBJ1-2; D is uncertain. The germline gives CDR1 MNHEY, CDR2 SVGAGI. The CDR3 runs to 15 residues. V was trimmed by 6 bases and J by 4 bases, leaving 18 bases between them. The CDR3 DNA reads TGTGCCAGCAGAACACCTACAGACAATAGCTATGGCTACACCTTC. Protein product: CASRTPTDNSYGYTF.

Only a few counts were recorded for this clone. The chain couples TRBV7-8 to TRBJ2-7; D unresolved. V gave up 1 base and J gave up 1 base, with 8 bases separating them. CDR1 is SGHVS, CDR2 FQNEAQ, per germline. CDR3 length: 14 amino acids. In DNA form, the CDR3 reads TGTGCCAGCAGCTTAGAGGTGGAGTCCTACGAGCAGTACTTC. It codes for CASSLEVESYEQYF.